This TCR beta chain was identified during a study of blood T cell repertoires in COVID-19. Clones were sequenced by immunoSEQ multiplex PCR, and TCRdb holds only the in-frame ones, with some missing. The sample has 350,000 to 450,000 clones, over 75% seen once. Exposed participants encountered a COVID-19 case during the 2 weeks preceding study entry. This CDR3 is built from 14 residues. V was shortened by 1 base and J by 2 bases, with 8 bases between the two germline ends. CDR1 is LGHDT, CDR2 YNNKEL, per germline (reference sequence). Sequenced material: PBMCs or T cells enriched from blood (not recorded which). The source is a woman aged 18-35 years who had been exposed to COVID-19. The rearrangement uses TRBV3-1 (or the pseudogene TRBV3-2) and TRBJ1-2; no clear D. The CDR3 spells CASSQGYRNYGYTF. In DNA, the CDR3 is TGTGCCAGCAGCCAAGGGTACAGAAACTATGGCTACACCTTC.